This entry lists 22 T cell receptor beta chains sequenced from one sample in a study of blood T cell repertoires in COVID-19. Clones were read by immunoSEQ multiplex PCR, and TCRdb kept only the in-frame ones, dropping some. The profile shows some 150,000 clones, 80% to 90% of them singletons. The sequenced material came from peripheral blood. The receptors shown here come from a woman aged 55 to 70 with acute or convalescent COVID-19.

Points on this clone: Other DNA sequences in the sample encode the same CDR3. The chain has TRBV30 and TRBJ2-3, with a possible D match to TRBD2 (5 bases). With 0 bases removed from V and 4 bases from J, the gap between germline ends came to 5 bases. Germline V CDR1 and CDR2: GTSNPN, SVGIG (reference sequence). The CDR3 length is 12 residues. The CDR3 sequence: CAWSVGADTQYF. DNA of the CDR3: TGTGCCTGGAGTGTGGGAGCAGATACGCAGTATTTT.

The CDR3 DNA is TGTGCCAGCAGCTTGACTAGCGGGGTAGATACGCAGTATTTT. This translates into CASSLTSGVDTQYF. The genes are TRBV5-4 and TRBJ2-3, with 10 bases that match TRBD2. The V gene end was trimmed by 1 base and the J gene end by 5 bases; junction bases not matched to a gene: 1. This CDR3 contains 14 residues. CDR1 SGHNT and CDR2 YYREEE come from the germline V gene (reference sequence).

The chain is built from TRBV6-5 and TRBJ2-3, with D hard to call. The CDR3 extends over 15 amino acids. Trimming cost V 4 bases and J 0 bases, with 11 bases left between them. Germline-derived CDR1 and CDR2 are MNHEY and SVGAGI. The CDR3 nucleotides are TGTGCCAGCAGTTCGAAGACAAGTAGCACAGATACGCAGTATTTT. As protein: CASSSKTSSTDTQYF.

V is TRBV14 and J is TRBJ1-2; D gene ambiguous. This CDR3 is 13 amino acids long. CDR1 SGHDN and CDR2 FVKESK come from the germline V gene. Trimming stripped 1 base from V and 5 bases from J, with 8 bases between. CDR3 coding DNA: TGTGCCAGCAGCCAAGTCCCGGAGTATGGCTACACCTTC. It codes for CASSQVPEYGYTF.

The chain combines TRBV28 with TRBJ1-5; D possibly corresponds to TRBD1 (5 bases). Trimming removed 3 bases at V and 7 bases at J, with 16 bases between. The germline gives CDR1 MDHEN, CDR2 SYDVKM. This CDR3 is 15 amino acids long. CDR3: CASSFLGRDGQPQHF. The CDR3 nucleotides are TGTGCCAGCAGTTTTCTAGGGAGGGACGGACAGCCCCAGCATTTT.

This clone was observed once. The chain is built from TRBV14 and TRBJ1-1; 9 bases match TRBD1. The junction had 6 bases not matched to a gene; V was cut back by 0 bases and J by 1 base. CDR3 length: 17 amino acids. Germline V gene lookup returns CDR1 SGHDN and CDR2 FVKESK. CDR3 sequence reads: CASSQDRGTGTNTEAFF. In DNA form, the CDR3 reads TGTGCCAGCAGCCAAGATAGGGGGACAGGGACGAACACTGAAGCTTTCTTT.

This sequence joins TRBV3-1 (or the pseudogene TRBV3-2) and TRBJ2-3; 12 positions match TRBD2. The CDR3 sequence is 15 residues long. Germline trimming cut 5 bases from V and 6 bases from J; bases unmatched to any gene: 6. Germline V CDR1 and CDR2: LGHDT, YNNKEL (reference sequence). The CDR3 DNA follows: TGTGCCAGCAGCTCTACTAGCGGGGGGTTGGATACGCAGTATTTT. Its translation: CASSSTSGGLDTQYF.

This clone was found a few times. The gene calls are TRBV6-1 and TRBJ1-4; D not resolved. CDR3 size: 13 residues. CDR1 is MNHNS, CDR2 SASEGT, per germline. With 3 bases removed from V and 7 bases from J, the gap between germline ends came to 9 bases. The chain's CDR3 is CASSEPGTEKLFF. CDR3 DNA sequence: TGTGCCAGCAGTGAGCCAGGTACTGAAAAACTGTTTTTT.

In this sample, this clone turned up once. V is TRBV5-1 and J is TRBJ2-3; TRBD2 matches at 11 bases. Germline lookup yields CDR1 SGHRS and CDR2 YFSETQ. The CDR3 is made up of 17 amino acids. Unmatched junction bases numbered 8, after V lost 4 bases and J lost 1 base. The CDR3 loop reads CASSPDPLAGGTDTQYF. For the CDR3, the DNA is TGCGCCAGCAGCCCCGACCCACTAGCGGGGGGCACAGATACGCAGTATTTT.

V gene TRBV25-1 combines with J gene TRBJ2-2; D possibly corresponds to TRBD2 (5 bases). V lost 6 bases and J 5 bases, leaving 22 bases between the germline ends. The CDR3 runs to 17 residues. CDR1 MGHDK and CDR2 SYGVNS come from the germline V gene. Here the CDR3 reads CASSRLSKGPGTGELFF. Written as DNA, the CDR3 is TGTGCCAGCAGCCGGCTGTCTAAGGGCCCGGGGACCGGGGAGCTGTTTTTT.

This chain links TRBV5-4 with TRBJ1-4, with D possibly being TRBD1 (5 bases). This CDR3 is built from 13 residues. Germline values: CDR1 SGHNT, CDR2 YYREEE (reference sequence). V gave up 1 base and J gave up 11 bases, with 12 bases separating them. The CDR3 region has the DNA TGTGCCAGCAGCTTGAGCGACAGCCGTAAACTGTTTTTT. It specifies CASSLSDSRKLFF.

The rearrangement links TRBV6-5 to TRBJ2-7, with D possibly being TRBD1 (6 bases). The CDR3 extends over 13 amino acids. Trimming stripped 6 bases from V and 6 bases from J, with 15 bases between. CDR1 and CDR2 from the germline V gene are MNHEY and SVGAGI. CDR3: CASRPTGQFEQYF. CDR3 bases: TGTGCCAGCAGACCGACAGGACAATTCGAGCAGTACTTC.

This clone has ten or more counts. V and J are TRBV6-1 and TRBJ1-2; 9 positions agree with TRBD1. Germline assignment: CDR1 MNHNS and CDR2 SASEGT. The CDR3 contains 15 residues. Germline trimming cut 1 base from V and 4 bases from J; bases unmatched to any gene: 4. CDR3 amino acids: CASSEEGTGSYGYTF. In nucleotides, the CDR3 is TGTGCCAGCAGTGAAGAAGGGACAGGGAGCTATGGCTACACCTTC.

In this sample, this clone turned up a few times. The chain uses TRBV4-3 and TRBJ1-2, with D maybe TRBD1 (6 bases). The V gene lost 0 bases and the J gene lost 3 bases, with 11 bases spanning the gap. The CDR3 runs 15 residues. Germline CDR1 is LGHNA and CDR2 is YSLEER. CDR3: CASSQDLWGHYGYTF. Written as DNA, the CDR3 is TGCGCCAGCAGCCAAGATCTTTGGGGGCACTATGGCTACACCTTC.

This clone came up once. CDR3 DNA sequence: TGTGCCAGCAGCCGGGGACAGGGCAATCAGCCCCAGCATTTT. Translation gives CASSRGQGNQPQHF. The chain links TRBV5-6 to TRBJ1-5; 8 nucleotides align to TRBD1. The CDR3 has 14 residues. The V gene's germline CDR1 is SGHDT and CDR2 YYEEEE. J lost 2 bases, V lost 4 bases, and 2 bases had no gene match.

The rearrangement uses TRBV24-1 and TRBJ1-5; unclear D gene. There are 16 residues in the CDR3. Germline assignment: CDR1 KGHDR and CDR2 SFDVKD. With 4 bases removed from V and 6 bases from J, the gap between germline ends came to 18 bases. The CDR3 spells CATSDPFMVRSQPQHF. CDR3 nucleotide sequence: TGTGCCACCAGTGACCCCTTTATGGTAAGGAGTCAGCCCCAGCATTTT.

The CDR3 region is CASSPPGLGADTQYF. In DNA form, the CDR3 reads TGTGCCAGCAGCCCTCCGGGACTAGGGGCAGATACGCAGTATTTT. The gene calls are TRBV28 and TRBJ2-3; TRBD2 matches at 8 bases. The J segment lost 4 bases and the V segment lost 6 bases, leaving 9 bases of the junction unmatched. CDR3 size: 15 residues. Germline lookup yields CDR1 MDHEN and CDR2 SYDVKM.

The rearrangement links TRBV25-1 to TRBJ1-2; D gene uncertain. Germline CDR1 is MGHDK and CDR2 is SYGVNS. V was shortened by 3 bases and J by 3 bases, with 8 bases between the two germline ends. The CDR3 sequence is 13 residues long. The CDR3 nucleotides read TGTGCCAGCAGTGATACCGGGGACTATGGCTACACCTTC. Translated: CASSDTGDYGYTF.

The V gene is TRBV7-8, the J gene TRBJ2-7, with TRBD1 as a possible D gene (5 bases). V dropped 1 base and J dropped 5 bases, with 15 bases sitting between them. The germline V gene encodes CDR1 SGHVS and CDR2 FQNEAQ. This CDR3 is 15 amino acids long. Here the CDR3 reads CASSLGRRVSNEQYF. The CDR3 DNA reads as TGTGCCAGCAGCTTAGGTCGCAGGGTCTCAAACGAGCAGTACTTC.

The chain joins TRBV19 to TRBJ2-3; a possible D gene is TRBD2 (6 bases). V was trimmed by 5 bases and J by 3 bases, leaving 21 bases between them. Per the germline V gene, CDR1 is LNHDA and CDR2 is SQIVND (reference sequence). The CDR3 extends over 17 amino acids. Here the CDR3 DNA reads TGTGCCAGTAGTCCCCAAGGCGGCGGGGTAAGGACAGATACGCAGTATTTT. It encodes CASSPQGGGVRTDTQYF. Supplemented by reference TRBV19 and TRBJ2-3, the full variable domain reads DGGITQSPKYLFRKEGQNVTLSCEQNLNHDAMYWYRQDPGQGLRLIYYSQIVNDFQKGDIAEGYSVSREKKESFPLTVTSAQKNPTAFYLCASSPQGGGVRTDTQYFGPGTRLTVL.

The chain joins TRBV19 to TRBJ1-1, with TRBD1 matching over 9 bases. V trimming: 4 bases; J trimming: 1 base; junction bases outside the gene matches: 7. The CDR3 is 16 residues long. Germline CDR1 reads LNHDA; CDR2 reads SQIVND (reference sequence). CDR3 protein: CASSKTGTGKNTEAFF. The CDR3 DNA follows: TGTGCCAGTAGTAAGACCGGGACAGGGAAGAACACTGAAGCTTTCTTT.

This clone turned up a few times. The V and J genes are TRBV3-1 (or the pseudogene TRBV3-2) and TRBJ2-2, with TRBD2 identical over 7 bases. Losses at the gene ends were 2 bases for V and 9 bases for J; bases not matched to a gene: 9. The CDR3 covers 15 residues. Germline V CDR1 and CDR2: LGHDT, YNNKEL (reference sequence). For the CDR3, the DNA is TGTGCCAGCAGCCAACGAAGACTAGCAATGCGGGAGCTGTTTTTT. Protein sequence: CASSQRRLAMRELFF.